These 23 T cell receptor beta chains originate from one sample sequenced in a study of shared clonotypes between healthy human individuals. Assay: immunoSEQ multiplex PCR; the TCRdb copy retains only in-frame clones and omits some. The sample shows about 1.1 million clones, around three quarters of them seen only once. Sequencing used memory CD4+ T cells from PBMCs. Subset here: CD45RA-negative fraction. These receptors were collected from a man aged 18 to 29 in good health. Some clones in this sample may be carry-over from other donors' samples.

This CDR3 reads CASSLEVREVGNEQFF. CDR3 DNA sequence: TGCGCCAGCAGCTTGGAGGTTCGGGAGGTCGGCAATGAGCAGTTCTTC. The rearrangement links TRBV5-1 to TRBJ2-1, with 7 positions matching TRBD2. The germline CDR1 and CDR2 sequences are SGHRS and YFSETQ. This CDR3 spans 16 amino acids. V dropped 0 bases and J dropped 6; count of bases not matched to a gene: 9.

This chain joins TRBV2 and TRBJ2-7, with TRBD2 as a possible D gene (6 bases). The CDR3 runs to 13 residues. Germline V gene lookup returns CDR1 SNHLY and CDR2 FYNNEI. The V gene lost 8 bases and the J gene lost 2 bases, with 13 bases spanning the gap. For the CDR3, the DNA is TGTGCCAGCGCCGGGACTCTAACCTACGAGCAGTACTTC. Its protein product is CASAGTLTYEQYF.

The rearrangement links TRBV4-1 to TRBJ2-1; 9 bases are shared with TRBD2. Trimming cost V 3 bases and J 3 bases; bases outside gene matches: 12. Germline assignment: CDR1 MGHRA and CDR2 YSYEKL. This CDR3 is 18 amino acids long. CDR3 in DNA: TGCGCCAGCAGCCACCCTCTCCTCGGGACTAGCTTCTACAATGAGCAGTTCTTC. Its protein is CASSHPLLGTSFYNEQFF.

Concerning this clone itself: This sample also contains other DNA sequences that code for the same CDR3. The gene calls are TRBV15 and TRBJ2-2; D gene ambiguous. Trimming pared 0 bases from V and 6 bases from J, leaving 2 bases between. This CDR3 has 12 amino acids. CDR1 and CDR2 (germline): LNHNV, YYDKDF (reference sequence). The CDR3 nucleotides read TGTGCCACCAGCAGAGATGCCGGGGAGCTGTTTTTT. Its protein is CATSRDAGELFF.

The chain joins TRBV7-2 to TRBJ1-3; D not certain. This CDR3 is built from 13 residues. Trimming left V 3 bases short and J 3 bases short, with 6 bases between. Germline V CDR1 and CDR2: SGHTA, FQGNSA. CDR3 residues: CASSFDGGNTIYF. The CDR3 coding sequence is TGTGCCAGCAGCTTCGACGGTGGAAACACCATATATTTT.

This chain connects TRBV27 to TRBJ2-7; TRBD2 matches 10 bases. The CDR3 has 16 residues. Germline CDR1 and CDR2: MNHEY and SMNVEV (reference sequence). V was pared by 8 bases and J by 0 bases, with 10 bases of the junction left unmatched. CDR3 residues: CASLGWSGRASYEQYF. The DNA of the CDR3 is TGTGCCAGCTTAGGTTGGAGCGGGAGGGCCTCCTACGAGCAGTACTTC.

The rearrangement joins TRBV18 to TRBJ2-1, with D maybe TRBD1 (5 bases). CDR1 is KGHSH and CDR2 is LQKENI in the germline V gene. Trimming cost V 3 bases and J 5 bases, with 17 bases left between them. The CDR3 covers 16 residues. CDR3 residues: CASSPIQVSMNNEQFF. The CDR3 DNA is TGTGCCAGCTCACCCATACAGGTCTCCATGAACAATGAGCAGTTCTTC.

The rearrangement joins TRBV10-3 to TRBJ2-1; TRBD2 aligns across 11 bases. The CDR3 loop spans 15 amino acids. V was clipped by 2 bases and J by 9 bases; unmatched bases: 6. Germline loops: CDR1 ENHRY, CDR2 SYGVKD. The CDR3 DNA reads as TGTGCCATCAGTGAGCGACTAGCGGGATATGGTGAGCAGTTCTTC. It yields the protein CAISERLAGYGEQFF.

This clone was detected only once. This chain uses TRBV10-2 with TRBJ2-7; D is unclear. The CDR3 covers 16 residues. Germline V gene lookup returns CDR1 WSHSY and CDR2 SAAADI. The V end lost 3 bases, the J end lost 6 bases, and 21 bases lay between the germline ends. CDR3 in amino acids: CASSERRSRSWVEQYF. The CDR3 nucleotides are TGCGCCAGCAGTGAAAGACGTAGCCGGAGTTGGGTCGAGCAGTACTTC.

The chain joins TRBV2 to TRBJ2-3, with D possibly TRBD2 on 7 matching bases. CDR1 and CDR2 (germline): SNHLY, FYNNEI. Trimming removed 10 bases at V and 7 bases at J, with 18 bases between. This CDR3 has 13 residues. In DNA form, the CDR3 reads TGTGCCACCACAAATGAGGGGGGGAATACGCAGTATTTT. Encoded protein: CATTNEGGNTQYF.

The chain recombines TRBV28 with TRBJ1-3; a weak D match, TRBD1 (5 bases). CDR3 length: 15 amino acids. The germline CDR1 and CDR2 sequences are MDHEN and SYDVKM. Trimming removed 3 bases at V and 3 bases at J, with 12 bases between. The CDR3 loop reads CASSFGTLGGNTIYF. The DNA of the CDR3 is TGTGCCAGCAGTTTCGGGACGTTAGGTGGAAACACCATATATTTT.

The V gene is TRBV9, the J gene TRBJ2-1; 9 bases agree with TRBD2. Looked up from germline, CDR1 is SGDLS and CDR2 is YYNGEE. This CDR3 comprises 15 residues. V was clipped by 6 bases and J by 0 bases; unmatched bases: 4. CDR3 nucleotides: TGTGCCAGCACCCTAGCGGGGAGCTCCTACAATGAGCAGTTCTTC. This sequence encodes CASTLAGSSYNEQFF.

This clone was seen just once. In the same sample, other DNA sequences code for this CDR3. The chain carries TRBV28 and TRBJ1-4, with 10 bases lining up with TRBD1. This CDR3 contains 15 residues. Germline V lookup: CDR1 MDHEN, CDR2 SYDVKM. After removal of 4 bases from V and 8 bases from J, the junction contained 7 bases not matched to a gene. CDR3: CASSSPGTGDEKLFF. The CDR3 nucleotides are TGTGCCAGCAGTTCCCCGGGGACAGGGGACGAAAAACTGTTTTTT.

The J gene is TRBJ2-2, the V gene TRBV28; TRBD2 matches 11 bases. The V segment lost 6 bases and the J segment 7 bases; nucleotides outside the gene matches: 10. This CDR3 has 16 residues. Per the germline V gene, CDR1 is MDHEN and CDR2 is SYDVKM. The CDR3: CASSATSGRAGGELFF. In DNA, the CDR3 is TGTGCCAGCAGCGCCACTAGCGGGAGAGCCGGCGGGGAGCTGTTTTTT.

This clone appeared a single time. CDR3 sequence (DNA): TGCGCCAGCAGCTCCCCGGGGGATATTAACTATGGCTACACCTTC. Translation gives CASSSPGDINYGYTF. This chain joins TRBV5-1 and TRBJ1-2; D is perhaps TRBD1 (5 bases). Germline V gene lookup returns CDR1 SGHRS and CDR2 YFSETQ. V was cut by 3 bases and J by 1 base, with 13 bases left in between. CDR3 length: 15 amino acids.

The gene calls are TRBV21-1 and TRBJ2-1; the table's D call, TRBD1, has no DNA check behind it. TRBV21-1 is recorded as a pseudogene. CDR3 length: 19 amino acids. CDR3: CASSRVTGRQDISYNEQFF. CDR3 nucleotides: TGTGCCAGCAGCCGAGTCACTGGTCGACAGGACATCTCCTACAATGAGCAGTTCTTC.

The J gene is TRBJ2-3, the V gene TRBV18; 7 bases agree with TRBD1. The V gene end was trimmed by 3 bases and the J gene end by 5 bases; junction bases not matched to a gene: 2. This CDR3 comprises 13 residues. Germline V gene lookup returns CDR1 KGHSH and CDR2 LQKENI. The CDR3 nucleotides read TGTGCCAGCTCACCCAACAGGGGAGATACGCAGTATTTT. It translates to CASSPNRGDTQYF.

The rearrangement links TRBV7-3 to TRBJ2-1; maybe TRBD2 (6 bases). The V and J ends lost 1 base and 3 bases respectively, with 10 bases between them. CDR1 is SGHTA, CDR2 FQGTGA, per germline. This CDR3 is 15 amino acids long. The DNA of the CDR3 is TGTGCCAGCAGCTTAAGTGGCGGGATCTACAATGAGCAGTTCTTC. Translating it yields CASSLSGGIYNEQFF.

This clone was detected only once. The CDR3 DNA follows: TGTGCCAGCAGTTATTCCGGGACAGATAACACTGAAGCTTTCTTT. Translated, it gives CASSYSGTDNTEAFF. The rearrangement joins TRBV6-5 to TRBJ1-1; 7 positions agree with TRBD1. The CDR3 length is 15 residues. The ends lost 3 bases at V and 2 bases at J; junction bases unmatched: 6. Per the germline V gene, CDR1 is MNHEY and CDR2 is SVGAGI.

This clone appeared once. This chain links TRBV2 with TRBJ2-5; TRBD2 matches 15 bases. Germline trimming cut 6 bases from V and 2 bases from J; bases unmatched to any gene: 4. Germline V gene data show CDR1 as SNHLY and CDR2 as FYNNEI. CDR3 length: 16 amino acids. The CDR3 sequence is CASSLGLAGGQETQYF. The CDR3 coding sequence is TGTGCCAGCAGCCTTGGACTAGCGGGAGGGCAAGAGACCCAGTACTTC.

The V and J genes are TRBV6-5 and TRBJ1-1; D unclear. This CDR3 is built from 15 residues. The V and J ends lost 4 bases and 0 bases respectively, with 12 bases between them. Germline values: CDR1 MNHEY, CDR2 SVGAGI. The chain's CDR3 is CASSSPLQLNTEAFF. As DNA, the CDR3 is TGTGCCAGCAGTTCCCCTTTACAGCTGAACACTGAAGCTTTCTTT.

This clone was counted only a few times. This chain uses TRBV5-1 with TRBJ1-2, with D possibly being TRBD1 (6 bases). The CDR3 extends over 15 amino acids. V was trimmed by 1 base and J by 7 bases, leaving 17 bases between them. CDR1 and CDR2 (germline): SGHRS, YFSETQ. CDR3 loop: CASSLFRGEVRGYTF. DNA for the CDR3: TGCGCCAGCAGCTTGTTCAGGGGTGAAGTCCGTGGCTACACCTTC. The entire variable domain, with the rest obtained from reference TRBV5-1 and TRBJ1-2, is as follows: KAGVTQTPRYLIKTRGQQVTLSCSPISGHRSVSWYQQTPGQGLQFLFEYFSETQRNKGNFPGRFSGRQFSNSRSEMNVSTLELGDSALYLCASSLFRGEVRGYTFGSGTRLTVV.

The chain links TRBV5-6 to TRBJ1-4, with D possibly TRBD1 on 5 matching bases. V gave up 0 bases and J gave up 0 bases, with 12 bases separating them. CDR1 is SGHDT, CDR2 YYEEEE, per germline. This CDR3 is built from 17 residues. CDR3 coding DNA: TGTGCCAGCAGCTTGGGGCAGGGAGGGTCAACTAATGAAAAACTGTTTTTT. Protein product: CASSLGQGGSTNEKLFF.